What follows describes a single T cell receptor beta chain. Its cognate antigen is unknown. TCRdb's copy holds only in-frame clones and misses some; the assay was immunoSEQ multiplex PCR. The sample lists 1,500,000 or so clones, about 98.5% occurring once. The sample belongs to a study of shared clonotypes between healthy human individuals. The CDR3 sequence is 17 residues long. Trimming pared 5 bases from V and 6 bases from J, leaving 25 bases between. Germline CDR1 and CDR2: MNHNS and SASEGT. Study-wide results and caveats: Clonotypes not shared had lower generation probabilities than those common to all four donors. Sampling involved blood alone; tissue repertoires likely differ. The genetic and exposure-history diversity represented was limited by few donors. Naive subsets generally had larger estimated richness than memory subsets.

The chain uses TRBV6-1 and TRBJ1-2; D perhaps matches TRBD1 (6 bases). The sequenced sample consisted of naive CD4+ T cells sorted from blood. Subset given: CD45RA+ positively selected. This TCR came from a man younger than 45 in good health. The CDR3 DNA follows: TGTGCCAGCAGTCAAGTCCAGGGGCCAGTCTTTCGAGATGGCTACACCTTC. Residues: CASSQVQGPVFRDGYTF.